Here is one T cell receptor (beta chain) with its context. Antigen unknown. The data derive from a study of OX40 agonist ivuxolimab in advanced cancers. Across the study: The patients received ivuxolimab by intravenous route every 2 weeks at 0.01 to 10 mg/kg.

Germline CDR1 is LGHNA and CDR2 is YSLEER. There are 15 residues in the CDR3. V shed 6 bases and J 10 bases; nucleotides not matched to a gene: 12. Sequenced by immunoSEQ multiplex PCR; TCRdb stores in-frame clones only, minus some. This sample has about 89,000 clones, with approximately 93% found just once. Study results and limitations: It was not determined which antigens were specifically recognized by the peripheral T cells that had undergone clonal expansion. Partial responders dosed at 0.1-3.0 mg/kg displayed clonal expansion ranking among the lowest.

The sample was CD4+ or CD8+ T cells sorted from blood, taken in a trial of the OX40 agonist ivuxolimab. The chain has TRBV4-3 and TRBJ1-6; 7 positions match TRBD1. This sequence originates from an adult with an advanced solid tumor such as melanoma, head and neck, liver or kidney cancer. CDR3 protein: CASRPTLTGESPLHF. The CDR3 DNA reads as TGCGCCAGCAGACCCACACTTACAGGGGAATCACCCCTCCACTTT.